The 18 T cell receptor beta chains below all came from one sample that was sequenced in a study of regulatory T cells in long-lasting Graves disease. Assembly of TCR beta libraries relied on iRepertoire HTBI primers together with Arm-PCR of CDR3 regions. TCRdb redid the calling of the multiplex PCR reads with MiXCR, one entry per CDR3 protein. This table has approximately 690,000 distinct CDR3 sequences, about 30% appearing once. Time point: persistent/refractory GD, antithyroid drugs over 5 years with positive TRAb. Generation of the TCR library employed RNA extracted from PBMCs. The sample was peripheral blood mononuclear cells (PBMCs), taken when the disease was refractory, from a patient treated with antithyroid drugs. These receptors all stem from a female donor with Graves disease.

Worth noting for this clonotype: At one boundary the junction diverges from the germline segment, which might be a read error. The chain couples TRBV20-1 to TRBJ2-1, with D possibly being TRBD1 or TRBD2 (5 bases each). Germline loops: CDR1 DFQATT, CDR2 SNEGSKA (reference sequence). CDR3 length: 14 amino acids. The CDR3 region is CSARLGASYNEQLF. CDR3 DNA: TGCAGTGCTCGGCTCGGGGCGTCCTACAATGAGCAGCTCTTC.

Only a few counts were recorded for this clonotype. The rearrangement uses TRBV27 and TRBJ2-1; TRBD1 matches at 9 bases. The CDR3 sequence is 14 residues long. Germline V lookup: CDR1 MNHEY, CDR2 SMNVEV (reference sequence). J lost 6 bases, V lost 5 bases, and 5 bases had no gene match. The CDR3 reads CASSPATGGNEQFF. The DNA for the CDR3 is TGTGCCAGCAGTCCCGCGACAGGGGGCAATGAGCAGTTCTTC.

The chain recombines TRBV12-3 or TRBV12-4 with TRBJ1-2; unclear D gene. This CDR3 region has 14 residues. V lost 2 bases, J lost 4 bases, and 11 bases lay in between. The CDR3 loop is CASSLYSGPYGYTF. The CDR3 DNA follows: TGTGCCAGCAGTTTATACTCAGGCCCCTATGGCTACACCTTC.

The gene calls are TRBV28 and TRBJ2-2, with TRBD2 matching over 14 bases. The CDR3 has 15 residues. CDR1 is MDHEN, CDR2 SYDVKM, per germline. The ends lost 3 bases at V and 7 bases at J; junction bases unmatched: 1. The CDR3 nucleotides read TGTGCCAGCAGTTTTGGGACTAGCGGGGGCGGGGAGCTGTTTTTT. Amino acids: CASSFGTSGGGELFF.

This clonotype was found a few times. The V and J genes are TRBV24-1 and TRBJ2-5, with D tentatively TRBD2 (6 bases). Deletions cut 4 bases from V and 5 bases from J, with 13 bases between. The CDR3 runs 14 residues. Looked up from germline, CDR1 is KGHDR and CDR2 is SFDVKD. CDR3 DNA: TGTGCCACCAGTGACCCCGGACTATCGGAGACCCAGTACTTC. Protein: CATSDPGLSETQYF.

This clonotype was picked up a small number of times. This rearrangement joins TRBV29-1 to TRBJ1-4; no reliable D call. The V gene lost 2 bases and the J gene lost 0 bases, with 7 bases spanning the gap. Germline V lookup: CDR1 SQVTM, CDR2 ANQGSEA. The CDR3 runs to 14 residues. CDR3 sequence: CSVELPSTNEKLFF. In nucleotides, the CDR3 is TGCAGCGTTGAATTGCCCTCAACTAATGAAAAACTGTTTTTT.

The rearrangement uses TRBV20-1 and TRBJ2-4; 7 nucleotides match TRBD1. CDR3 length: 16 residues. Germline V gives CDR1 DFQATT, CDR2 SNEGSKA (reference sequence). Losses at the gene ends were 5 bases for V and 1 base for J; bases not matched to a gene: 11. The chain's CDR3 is CSAPLEGRGAKNIQYF. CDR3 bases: TGCAGTGCTCCTCTTGAGGGCAGGGGGGCCAAAAACATTCAGTACTTC.

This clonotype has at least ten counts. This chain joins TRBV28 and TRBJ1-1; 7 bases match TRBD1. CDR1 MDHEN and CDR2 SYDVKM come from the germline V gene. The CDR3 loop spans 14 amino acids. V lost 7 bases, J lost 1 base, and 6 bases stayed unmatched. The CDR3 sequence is CASKKWTGNTEAFF. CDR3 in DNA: TGTGCCAGCAAGAAGTGGACAGGGAACACTGAAGCTTTCTTT. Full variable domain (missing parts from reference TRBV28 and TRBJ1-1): DVKVTQSSRYLVKRTGEKVFLECVQDMDHENMFWYRQDPGLGLRLIYFSYDVKMKEKGDIPEGYSVSREKKERFSLILESASTNQTSMYLCASKKWTGNTEAFFGQGTRLTVV.

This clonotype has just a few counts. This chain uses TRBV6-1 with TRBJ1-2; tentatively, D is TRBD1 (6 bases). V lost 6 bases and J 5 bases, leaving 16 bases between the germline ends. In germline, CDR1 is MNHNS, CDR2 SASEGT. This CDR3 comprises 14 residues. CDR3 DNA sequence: TGTGCCAGCAGAAACGGAGGGGGTGGATATGGCTACACCTTC. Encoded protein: CASRNGGGGYGYTF.

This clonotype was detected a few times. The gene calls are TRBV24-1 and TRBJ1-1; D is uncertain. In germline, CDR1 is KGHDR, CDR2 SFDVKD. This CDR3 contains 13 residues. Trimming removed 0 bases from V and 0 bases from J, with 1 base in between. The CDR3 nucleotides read TGTGCCACCAGTGATTTGTTGAACACTGAAGCTTTCTTT. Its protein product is CATSDLLNTEAFF.

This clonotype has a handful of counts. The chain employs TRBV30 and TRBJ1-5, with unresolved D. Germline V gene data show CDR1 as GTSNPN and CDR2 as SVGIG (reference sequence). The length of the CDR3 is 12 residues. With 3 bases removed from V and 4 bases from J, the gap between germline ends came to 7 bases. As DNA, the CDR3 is TGTGCCTGGAGCCCTGGGAATCAGCCCCAGCATTTT. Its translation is CAWSPGNQPQHF.

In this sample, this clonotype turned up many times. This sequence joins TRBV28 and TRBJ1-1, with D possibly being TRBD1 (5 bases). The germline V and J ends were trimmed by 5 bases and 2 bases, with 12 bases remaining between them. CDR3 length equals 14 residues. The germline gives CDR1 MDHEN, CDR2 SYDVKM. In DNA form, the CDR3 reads TGTGCCAGCAGTAATGGTGGGGCTAACACTGAAGCTTTCTTT. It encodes CASSNGGANTEAFF.

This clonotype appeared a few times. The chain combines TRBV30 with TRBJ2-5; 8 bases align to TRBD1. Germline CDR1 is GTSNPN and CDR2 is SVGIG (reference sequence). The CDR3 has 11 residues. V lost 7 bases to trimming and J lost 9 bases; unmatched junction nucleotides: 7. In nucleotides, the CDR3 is TGTGCCTCCATGCCAGGGGGCTCCCAGTACTTC. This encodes CASMPGGSQYF.

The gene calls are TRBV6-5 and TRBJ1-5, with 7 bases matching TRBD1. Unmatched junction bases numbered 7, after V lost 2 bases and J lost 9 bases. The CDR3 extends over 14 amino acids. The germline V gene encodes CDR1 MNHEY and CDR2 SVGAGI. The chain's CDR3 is CASSYRQGGGPQHF. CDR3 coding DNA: TGTGCCAGCAGTTACCGACAGGGTGGAGGGCCCCAGCATTTT.

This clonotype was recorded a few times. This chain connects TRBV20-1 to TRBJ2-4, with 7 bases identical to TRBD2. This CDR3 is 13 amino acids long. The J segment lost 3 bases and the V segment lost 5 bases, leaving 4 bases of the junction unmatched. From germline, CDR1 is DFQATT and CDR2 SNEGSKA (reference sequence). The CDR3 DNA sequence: TGCAGTGCTCCGACTAGCAGCAAAAACATTCAGTACTTC. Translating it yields CSAPTSSKNIQYF.

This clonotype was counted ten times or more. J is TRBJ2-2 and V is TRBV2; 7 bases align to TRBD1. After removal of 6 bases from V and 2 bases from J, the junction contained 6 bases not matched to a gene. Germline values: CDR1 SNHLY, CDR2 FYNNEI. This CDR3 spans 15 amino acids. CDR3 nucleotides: TGTGCCAGCAGAGCCGGGACAGCAAACACCGGGGAGCTGTTTTTT. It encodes CASRAGTANTGELFF.

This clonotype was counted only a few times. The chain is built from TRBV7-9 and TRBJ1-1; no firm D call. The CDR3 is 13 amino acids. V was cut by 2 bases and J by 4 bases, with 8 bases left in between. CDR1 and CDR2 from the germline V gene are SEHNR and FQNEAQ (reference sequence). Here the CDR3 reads CASSLPESTEAFF. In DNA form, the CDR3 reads TGTGCCAGCAGCTTACCCGAGAGCACTGAAGCTTTCTTT.

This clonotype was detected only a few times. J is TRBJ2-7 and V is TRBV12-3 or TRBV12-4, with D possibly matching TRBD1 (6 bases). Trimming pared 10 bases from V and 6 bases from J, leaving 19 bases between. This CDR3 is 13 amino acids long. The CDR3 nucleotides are TGTGCCACCGCGGCAGGGGCCTGGAGCGAGCAGTACTTC. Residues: CATAAGAWSEQYF.